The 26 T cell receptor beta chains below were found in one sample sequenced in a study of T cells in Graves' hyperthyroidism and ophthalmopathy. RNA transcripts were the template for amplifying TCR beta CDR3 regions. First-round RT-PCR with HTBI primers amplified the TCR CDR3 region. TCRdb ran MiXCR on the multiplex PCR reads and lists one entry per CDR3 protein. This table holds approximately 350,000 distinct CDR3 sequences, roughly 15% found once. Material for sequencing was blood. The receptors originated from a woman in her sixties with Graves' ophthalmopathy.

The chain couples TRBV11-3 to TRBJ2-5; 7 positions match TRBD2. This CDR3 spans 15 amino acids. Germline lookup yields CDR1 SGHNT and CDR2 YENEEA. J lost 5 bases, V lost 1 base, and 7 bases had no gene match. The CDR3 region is CASSLGSNGRETQYF. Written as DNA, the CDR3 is TGTGCCAGCAGCTTAGGGTCCAACGGGAGGGAGACCCAGTACTTC.

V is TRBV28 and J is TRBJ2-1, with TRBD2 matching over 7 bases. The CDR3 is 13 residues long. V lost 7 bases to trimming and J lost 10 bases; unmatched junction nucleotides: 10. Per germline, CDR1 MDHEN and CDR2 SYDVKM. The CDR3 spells CASIRREFREQFF. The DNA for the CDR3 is TGTGCCAGCATCCGGCGGGAGTTCCGGGAGCAGTTCTTC.

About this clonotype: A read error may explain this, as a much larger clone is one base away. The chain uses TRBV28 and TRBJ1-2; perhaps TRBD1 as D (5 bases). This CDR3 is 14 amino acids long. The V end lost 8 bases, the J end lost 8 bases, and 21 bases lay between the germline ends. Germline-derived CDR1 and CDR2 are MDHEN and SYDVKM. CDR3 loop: CASGYSRAGRGYTF. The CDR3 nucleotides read TGTGCCAGCGGATATTCAAGGGCAGGGCGAGGCTACACCTTC.

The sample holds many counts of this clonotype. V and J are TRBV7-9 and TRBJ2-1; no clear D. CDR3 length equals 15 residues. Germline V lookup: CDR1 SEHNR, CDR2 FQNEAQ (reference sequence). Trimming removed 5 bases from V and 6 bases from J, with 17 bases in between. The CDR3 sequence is CASSQYQRLGNEQFF. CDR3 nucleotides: TGTGCCAGCAGCCAGTATCAAAGGCTGGGCAATGAGCAGTTCTTC.

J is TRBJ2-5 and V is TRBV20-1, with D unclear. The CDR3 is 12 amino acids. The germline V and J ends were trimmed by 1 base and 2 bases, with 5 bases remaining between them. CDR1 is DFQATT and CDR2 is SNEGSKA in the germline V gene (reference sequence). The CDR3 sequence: CSARGPQETQYF. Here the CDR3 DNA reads TGCAGTGCTAGAGGCCCGCAAGAGACCCAGTACTTC.

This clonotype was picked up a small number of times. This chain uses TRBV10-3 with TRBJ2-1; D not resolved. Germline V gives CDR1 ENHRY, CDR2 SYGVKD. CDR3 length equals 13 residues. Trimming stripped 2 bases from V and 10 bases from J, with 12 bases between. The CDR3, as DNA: TGTGCCATCAGTGAGGGGGTGAGCAGGGAGCAGTTCTTC. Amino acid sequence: CAISEGVSREQFF.

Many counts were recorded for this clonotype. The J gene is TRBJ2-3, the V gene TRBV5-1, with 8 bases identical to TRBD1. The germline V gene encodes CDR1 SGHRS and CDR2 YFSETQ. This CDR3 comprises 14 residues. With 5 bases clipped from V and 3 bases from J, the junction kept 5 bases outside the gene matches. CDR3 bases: TGCGCCAGCAGGCCAGGGGGCGCGACAGATACGCAGTATTTT. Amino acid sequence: CASRPGGATDTQYF.

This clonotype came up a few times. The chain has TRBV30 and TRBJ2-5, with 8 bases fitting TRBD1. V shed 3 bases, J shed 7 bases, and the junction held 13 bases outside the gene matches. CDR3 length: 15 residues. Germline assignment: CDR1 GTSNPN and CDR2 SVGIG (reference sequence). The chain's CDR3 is CAWSKGQGLERTQYF. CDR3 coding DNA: TGTGCCTGGAGCAAAGGACAGGGTTTGGAAAGGACCCAGTACTTC.

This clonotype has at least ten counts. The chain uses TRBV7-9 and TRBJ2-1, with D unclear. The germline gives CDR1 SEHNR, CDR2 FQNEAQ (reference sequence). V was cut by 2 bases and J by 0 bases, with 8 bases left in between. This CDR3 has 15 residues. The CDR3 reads CASSLSPPSYNEQFF. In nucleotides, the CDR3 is TGTGCCAGCAGCTTATCTCCACCCTCCTACAATGAGCAGTTCTTC.

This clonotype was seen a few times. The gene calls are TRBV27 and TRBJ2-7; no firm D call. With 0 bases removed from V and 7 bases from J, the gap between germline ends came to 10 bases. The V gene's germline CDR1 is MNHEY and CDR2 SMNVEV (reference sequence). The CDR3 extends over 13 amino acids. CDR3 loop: CASSLSWAEEQYF. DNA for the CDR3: TGTGCCAGCAGTTTATCGTGGGCGGAGGAGCAGTACTTC.

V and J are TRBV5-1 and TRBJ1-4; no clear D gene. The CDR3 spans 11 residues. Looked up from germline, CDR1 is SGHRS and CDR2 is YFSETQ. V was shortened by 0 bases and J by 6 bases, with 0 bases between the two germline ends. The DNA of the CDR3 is TGCGCCAGCAGCTTGGATGAAAAACTGTTTTTT. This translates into CASSLDEKLFF.

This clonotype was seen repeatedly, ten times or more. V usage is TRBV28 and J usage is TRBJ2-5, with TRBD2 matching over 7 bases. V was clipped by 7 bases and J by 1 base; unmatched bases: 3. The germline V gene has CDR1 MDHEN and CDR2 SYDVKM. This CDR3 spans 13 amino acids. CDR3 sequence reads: CASTSGIQETQYF. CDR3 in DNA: TGTGCCAGCACCAGCGGGATCCAAGAGACCCAGTACTTC.

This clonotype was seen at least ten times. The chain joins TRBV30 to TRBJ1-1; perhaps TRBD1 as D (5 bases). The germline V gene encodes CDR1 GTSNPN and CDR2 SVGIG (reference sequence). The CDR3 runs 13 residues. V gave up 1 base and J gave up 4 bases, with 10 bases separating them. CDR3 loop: CAWSEGDATEAFF. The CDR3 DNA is TGTGCCTGGAGTGAAGGGGACGCCACTGAAGCTTTCTTT.

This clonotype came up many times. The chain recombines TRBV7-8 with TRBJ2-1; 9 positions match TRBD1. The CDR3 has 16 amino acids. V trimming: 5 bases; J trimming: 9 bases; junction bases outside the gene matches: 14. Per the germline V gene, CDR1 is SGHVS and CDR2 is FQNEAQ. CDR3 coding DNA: TGTGCCAGCAGCCCGCTCTCGGGGGGACAGGGTAGTGAGCAGTTCTTC. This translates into CASSPLSGGQGSEQFF. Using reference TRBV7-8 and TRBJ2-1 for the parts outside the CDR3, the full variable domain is GAGVSQSPRYKVAKRGQDVALRCDPISGHVSLFWYQQALGQGPEFLTYFQNEAQLDKSGLPSDRFFAERPEGSVSTLKIQRTQQEDSAVYLCASSPLSGGQGSEQFFGPGTRLTVL.

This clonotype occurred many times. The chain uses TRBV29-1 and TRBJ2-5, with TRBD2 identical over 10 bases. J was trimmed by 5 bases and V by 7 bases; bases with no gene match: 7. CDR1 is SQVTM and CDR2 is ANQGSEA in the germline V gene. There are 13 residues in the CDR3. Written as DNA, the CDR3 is TGCAGCGCGAACCTAGCGGGAGAGGAGACCCAGTACTTC. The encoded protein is CSANLAGEETQYF.

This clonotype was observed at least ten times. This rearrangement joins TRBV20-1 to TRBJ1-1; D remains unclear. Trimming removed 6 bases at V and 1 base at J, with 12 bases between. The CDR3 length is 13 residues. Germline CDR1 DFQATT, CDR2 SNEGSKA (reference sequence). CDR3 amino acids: CSAREVWNTEAFF. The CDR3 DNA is TGCAGTGCCCGGGAGGTGTGGAACACTGAAGCTTTCTTT.

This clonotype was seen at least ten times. In DNA form, the CDR3 reads TGTGCCAGCAGGGGGGGACTAGCGGGAGTCTACGAGCAGTACTTC. This sequence encodes CASRGGLAGVYEQYF. The J gene is TRBJ2-7, the V gene TRBV2; 14 bases map to TRBD2. The junction had 4 bases not matched to a gene; V was cut back by 6 bases and J by 3 bases. Per the germline V gene, CDR1 is SNHLY and CDR2 is FYNNEI. The CDR3 has 15 amino acids.

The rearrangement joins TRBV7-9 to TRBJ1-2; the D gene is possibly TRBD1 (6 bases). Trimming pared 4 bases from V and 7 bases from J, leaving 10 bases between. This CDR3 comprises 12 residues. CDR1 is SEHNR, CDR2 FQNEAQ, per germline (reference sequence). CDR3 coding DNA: TGTGCCAGCAGCTCAGGGGTTTTTGGCTACACCTTC. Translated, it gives CASSSGVFGYTF.

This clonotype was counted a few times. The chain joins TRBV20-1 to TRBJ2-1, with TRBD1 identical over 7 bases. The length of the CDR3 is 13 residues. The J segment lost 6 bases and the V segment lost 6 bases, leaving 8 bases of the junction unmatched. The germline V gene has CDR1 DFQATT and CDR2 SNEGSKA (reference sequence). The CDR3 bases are TGCAGTGCCGACCTAAACAGGGGCAATGAGCAGTTCTTC. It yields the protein CSADLNRGNEQFF.

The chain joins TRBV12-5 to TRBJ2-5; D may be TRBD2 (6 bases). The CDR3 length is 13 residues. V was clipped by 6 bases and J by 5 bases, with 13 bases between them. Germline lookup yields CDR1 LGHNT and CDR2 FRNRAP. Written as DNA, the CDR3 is TGTGCTAGTGGCCCTTGGGGGGAGGAGACCCAGTACTTC. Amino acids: CASGPWGEETQYF.

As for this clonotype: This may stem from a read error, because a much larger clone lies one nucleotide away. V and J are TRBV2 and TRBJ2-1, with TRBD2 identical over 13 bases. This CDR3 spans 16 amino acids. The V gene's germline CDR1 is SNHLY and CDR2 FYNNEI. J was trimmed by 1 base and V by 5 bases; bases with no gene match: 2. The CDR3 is CASSLTSGGSYNEQFF. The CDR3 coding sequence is TGTGCCAGCAGTTTGACTAGCGGGGGGTCCTACAATGAGCAGTTCTTC.

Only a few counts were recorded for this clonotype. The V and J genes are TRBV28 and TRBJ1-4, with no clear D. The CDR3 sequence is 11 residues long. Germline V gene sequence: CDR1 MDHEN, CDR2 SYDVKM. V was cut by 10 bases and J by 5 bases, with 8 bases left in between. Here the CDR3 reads CATHENEKLFF. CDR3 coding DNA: TGTGCCACCCACGAGAATGAAAAACTGTTTTTT.

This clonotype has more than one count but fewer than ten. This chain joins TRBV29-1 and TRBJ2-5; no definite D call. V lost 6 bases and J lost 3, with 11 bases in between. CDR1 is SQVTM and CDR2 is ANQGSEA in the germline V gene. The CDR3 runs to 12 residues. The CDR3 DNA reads TGCAGCGTCAGAAGGCCCGAAGAGACCCAGTACTTC. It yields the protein CSVRRPEETQYF.

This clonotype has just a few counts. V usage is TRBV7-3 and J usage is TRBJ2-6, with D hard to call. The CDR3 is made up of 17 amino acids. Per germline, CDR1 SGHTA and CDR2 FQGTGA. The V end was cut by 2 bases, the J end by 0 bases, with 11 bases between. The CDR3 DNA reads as TGTGCCAGCAGCTTACCATCAACCAGCTCTGGGGCCAACGTCCTGACTTTC. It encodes CASSLPSTSSGANVLTF.

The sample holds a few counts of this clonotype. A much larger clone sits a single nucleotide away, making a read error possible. CDR3 protein: CASSQDGVPDTQYF. CDR3 bases: TGTGCCAGCAGCCAAGATGGAGTCCCCGATACGCAGTATTTT. The rearrangement uses TRBV3-1 and TRBJ2-3, with D uncertain. Trimming stripped 0 bases from V and 6 bases from J, with 10 bases between. Germline V gene lookup returns CDR1 LGHDT and CDR2 YNNKEL (reference sequence). The CDR3 loop spans 14 amino acids.

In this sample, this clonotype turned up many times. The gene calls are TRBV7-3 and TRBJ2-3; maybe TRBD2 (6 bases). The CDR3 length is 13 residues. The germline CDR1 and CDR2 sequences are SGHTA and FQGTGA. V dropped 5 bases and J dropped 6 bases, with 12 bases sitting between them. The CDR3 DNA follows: TGTGCCAGCAGCCCCGAGGGACTGGATACGCAGTATTTT. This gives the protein CASSPEGLDTQYF.